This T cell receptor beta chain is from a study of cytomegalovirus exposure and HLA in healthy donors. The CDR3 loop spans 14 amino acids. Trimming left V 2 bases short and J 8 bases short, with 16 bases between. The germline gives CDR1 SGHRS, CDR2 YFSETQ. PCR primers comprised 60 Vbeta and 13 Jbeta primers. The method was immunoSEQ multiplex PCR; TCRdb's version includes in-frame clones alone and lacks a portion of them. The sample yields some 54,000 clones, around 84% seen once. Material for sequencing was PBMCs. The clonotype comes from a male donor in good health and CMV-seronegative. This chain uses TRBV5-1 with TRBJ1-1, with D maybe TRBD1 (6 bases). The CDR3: CASSLGPRGGEAFF. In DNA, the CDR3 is TGCGCCAGCAGCTTAGGCCCAAGGGGGGGGGAAGCTTTCTTT.